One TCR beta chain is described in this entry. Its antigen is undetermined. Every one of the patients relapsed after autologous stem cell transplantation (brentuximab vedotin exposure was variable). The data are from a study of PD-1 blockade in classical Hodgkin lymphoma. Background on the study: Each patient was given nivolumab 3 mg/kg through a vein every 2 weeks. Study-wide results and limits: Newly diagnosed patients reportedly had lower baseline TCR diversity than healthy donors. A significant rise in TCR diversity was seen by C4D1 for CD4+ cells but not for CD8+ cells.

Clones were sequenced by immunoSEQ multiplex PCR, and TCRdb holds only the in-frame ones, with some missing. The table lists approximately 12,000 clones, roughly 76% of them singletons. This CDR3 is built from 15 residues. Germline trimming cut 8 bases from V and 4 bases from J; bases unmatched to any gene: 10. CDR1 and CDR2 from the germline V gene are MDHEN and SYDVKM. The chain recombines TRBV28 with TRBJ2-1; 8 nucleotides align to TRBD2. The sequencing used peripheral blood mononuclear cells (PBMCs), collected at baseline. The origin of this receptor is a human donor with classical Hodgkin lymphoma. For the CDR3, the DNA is TGTGCCAGCTCGAAAGCGGGAGTTTGGTACAATGAGCAGTTCTTC. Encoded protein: CASSKAGVWYNEQFF.